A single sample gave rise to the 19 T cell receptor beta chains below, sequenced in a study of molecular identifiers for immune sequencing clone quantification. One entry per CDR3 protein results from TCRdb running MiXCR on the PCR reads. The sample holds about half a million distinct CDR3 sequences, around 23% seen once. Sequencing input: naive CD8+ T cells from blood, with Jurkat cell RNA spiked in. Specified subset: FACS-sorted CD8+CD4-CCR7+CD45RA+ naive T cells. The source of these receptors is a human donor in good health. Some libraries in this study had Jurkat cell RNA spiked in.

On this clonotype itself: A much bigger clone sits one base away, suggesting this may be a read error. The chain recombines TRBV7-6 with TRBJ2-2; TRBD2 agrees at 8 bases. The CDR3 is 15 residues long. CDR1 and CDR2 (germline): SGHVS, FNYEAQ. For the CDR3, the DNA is TGTGCTAGCAGCCACATTAGCGGGATGGACGGGGACCTGTTTTTT. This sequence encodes CASSHISGMDGDLFF.

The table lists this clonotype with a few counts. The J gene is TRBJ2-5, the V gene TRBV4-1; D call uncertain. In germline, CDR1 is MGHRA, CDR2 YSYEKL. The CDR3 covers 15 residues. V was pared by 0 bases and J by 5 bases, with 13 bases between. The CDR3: CASSQEGQMAETQYF. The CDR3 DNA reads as TGCGCCAGCAGCCAAGAAGGGCAGATGGCGGAGACCCAGTACTTC.

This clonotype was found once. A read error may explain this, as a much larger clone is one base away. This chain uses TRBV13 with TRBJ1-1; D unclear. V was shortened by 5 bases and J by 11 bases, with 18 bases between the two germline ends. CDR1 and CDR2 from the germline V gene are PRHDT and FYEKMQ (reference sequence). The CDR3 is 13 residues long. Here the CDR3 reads CASSPSLEVAAFF. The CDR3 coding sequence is TGTGCCAGCAGCCCCTCGCTGGAAGTGGCGGCTTTCTTT. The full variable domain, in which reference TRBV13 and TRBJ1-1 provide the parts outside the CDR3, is AAGVIQSPRHLIKEKRETATLKCYPIPRHDTVYWYQQGPGQDPQFLISFYEKMQSDKGSIPDRFSAQQFSDYHSELNMSSLELGDSALYFCASSPSLEVAAFFGQGTRLTVV.

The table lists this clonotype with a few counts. The CDR3, as DNA: TGTGCCAGCAGCGGAATGGGGTTGGAGGAAGCCGCACAAACTTCTGGAAACACCATATATTTT. Protein: CASSGMGLEEAAQTSGNTIYF. This chain links TRBV7-9 with TRBJ1-3; D not certain. V lost 5 bases and J lost 1, with 30 bases in between. This CDR3 has 21 amino acids. Germline V lookup: CDR1 SEHNR, CDR2 FQNEAQ (reference sequence).

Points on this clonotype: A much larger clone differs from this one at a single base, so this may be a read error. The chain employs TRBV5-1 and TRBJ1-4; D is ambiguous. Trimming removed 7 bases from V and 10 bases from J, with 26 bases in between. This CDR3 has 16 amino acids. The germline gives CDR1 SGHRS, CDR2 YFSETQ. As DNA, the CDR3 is TGCGCCAGCTGCCTCGGTGTCGGAGCCGATGATGGAAAACTGTTTTTT. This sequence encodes CASCLGVGADDGKLFF. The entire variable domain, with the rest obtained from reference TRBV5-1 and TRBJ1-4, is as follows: KAGVTQTPRYLIKTRGQQVTLSCSPISGHRSVSWYQQTPGQGLQFLFEYFSETQRNKGNFPGRFSGRQFSNSRSEMNVSTLELGDSALYLCASCLGVGADDGKLFFGSGTQLSVL.

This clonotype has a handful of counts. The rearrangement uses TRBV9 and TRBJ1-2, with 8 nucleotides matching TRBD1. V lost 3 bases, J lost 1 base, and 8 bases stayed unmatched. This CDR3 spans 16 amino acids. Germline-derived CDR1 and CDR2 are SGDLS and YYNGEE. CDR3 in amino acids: CASSEPGQEFNYGYTF. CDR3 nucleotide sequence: TGTGCCAGCAGCGAGCCGGGACAGGAATTTAACTATGGCTACACCTTC.

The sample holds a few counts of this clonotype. CDR3: CAWETGLTYEQYF. Written as DNA, the CDR3 is TGTGCCTGGGAGACAGGGTTAACCTACGAGCAGTACTTC. The gene calls are TRBV30 and TRBJ2-7, with 7 nucleotides matching TRBD1. Germline V lookup: CDR1 GTSNPN, CDR2 SVGIG (reference sequence). The CDR3 totals 13 residues. Trimming removed 5 bases from V and 2 bases from J; junction bases left unmatched: 6.

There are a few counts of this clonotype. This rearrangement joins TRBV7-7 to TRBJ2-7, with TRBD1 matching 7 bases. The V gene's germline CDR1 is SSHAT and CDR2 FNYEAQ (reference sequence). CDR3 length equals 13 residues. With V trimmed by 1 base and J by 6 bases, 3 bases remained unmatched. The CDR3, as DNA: TGTGCCAGCAGCTTAGGACAGGGTGTCGAGCAGTACTTC. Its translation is CASSLGQGVEQYF. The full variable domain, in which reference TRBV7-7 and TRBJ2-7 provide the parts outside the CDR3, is GAGVSQSPRYKVTKRGQDVTLRCDPISSHATLYWYQQALGQGPEFLTYFNYEAQPDKSGLPSDRFSAERPEGSISTLTIQRTEQRDSAMYRCASSLGQGVEQYFGPGTRLTVT.

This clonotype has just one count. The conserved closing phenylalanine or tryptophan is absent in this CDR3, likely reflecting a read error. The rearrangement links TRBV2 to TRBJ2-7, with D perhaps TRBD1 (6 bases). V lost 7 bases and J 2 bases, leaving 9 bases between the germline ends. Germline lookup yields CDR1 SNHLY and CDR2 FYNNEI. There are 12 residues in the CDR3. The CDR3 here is CASIQGPYEQYL. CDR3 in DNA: TGTGCCAGCATACAGGGCCCCTACGAGCAGTACCTC.

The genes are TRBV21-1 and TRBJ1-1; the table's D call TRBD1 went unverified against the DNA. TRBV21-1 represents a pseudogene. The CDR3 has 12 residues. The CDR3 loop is CASSTGTERAFF. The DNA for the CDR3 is TGTGCCAGCAGCACCGGGACAGAAAGAGCTTTCTTT.

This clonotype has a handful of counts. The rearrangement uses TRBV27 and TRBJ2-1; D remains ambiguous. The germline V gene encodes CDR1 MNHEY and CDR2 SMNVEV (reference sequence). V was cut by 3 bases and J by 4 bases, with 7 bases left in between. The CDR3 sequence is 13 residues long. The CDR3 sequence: CASSFMPYNEQFF. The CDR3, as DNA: TGTGCCAGCAGTTTTATGCCATACAATGAGCAGTTCTTC.

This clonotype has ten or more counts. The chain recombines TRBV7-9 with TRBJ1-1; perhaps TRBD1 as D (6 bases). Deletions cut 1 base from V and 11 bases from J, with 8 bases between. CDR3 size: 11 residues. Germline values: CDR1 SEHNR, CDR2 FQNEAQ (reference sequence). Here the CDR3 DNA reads TGTGCCAGCAGCTTAGTGGGGGCCGCTTTCTTT. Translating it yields CASSLVGAAFF.

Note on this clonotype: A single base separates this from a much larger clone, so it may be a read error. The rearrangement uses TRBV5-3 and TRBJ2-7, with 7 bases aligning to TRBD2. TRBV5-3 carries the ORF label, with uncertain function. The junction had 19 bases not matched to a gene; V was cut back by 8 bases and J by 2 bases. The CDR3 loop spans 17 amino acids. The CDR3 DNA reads TGTGCCAGCAGCCCGCCCCCGGTGGGGGGGGTTACCTACGAGCAGTACTTC. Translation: CASSPPPVGGVTYEQYF.

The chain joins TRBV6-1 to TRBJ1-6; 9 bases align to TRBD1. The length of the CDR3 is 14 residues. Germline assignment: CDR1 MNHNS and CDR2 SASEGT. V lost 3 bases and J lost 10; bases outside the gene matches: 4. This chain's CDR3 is CASSDTGGGSPLHF. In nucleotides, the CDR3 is TGTGCCAGCAGTGATACAGGGGGCGGATCACCCCTCCACTTT.

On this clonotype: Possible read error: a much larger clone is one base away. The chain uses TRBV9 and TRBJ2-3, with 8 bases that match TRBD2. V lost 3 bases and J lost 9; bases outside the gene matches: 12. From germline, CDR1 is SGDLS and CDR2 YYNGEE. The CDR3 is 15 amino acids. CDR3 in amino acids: CASSAWTSRRDTQYF. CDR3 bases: TGTGCCAGCAGCGCTTGGACTAGCAGGAGAGACACGCAGTATTTT.

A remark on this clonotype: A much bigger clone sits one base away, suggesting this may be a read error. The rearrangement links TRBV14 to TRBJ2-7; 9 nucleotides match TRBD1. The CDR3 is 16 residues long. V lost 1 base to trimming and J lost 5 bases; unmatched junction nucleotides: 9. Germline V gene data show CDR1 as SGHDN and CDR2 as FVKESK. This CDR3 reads CASSQGPGQGPHEQYF. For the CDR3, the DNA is TGTGCCAGCAGCCAAGGACCGGGACAGGGTCCCCACGAGCAGTACTTC.

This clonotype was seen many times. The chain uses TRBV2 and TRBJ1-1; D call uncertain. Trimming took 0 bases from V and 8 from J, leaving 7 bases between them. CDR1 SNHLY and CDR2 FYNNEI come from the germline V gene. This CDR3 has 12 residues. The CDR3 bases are TGTGCCAGCAGTGAAGCGCGTCCGGAAGCTTTCTTT. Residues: CASSEARPEAFF.

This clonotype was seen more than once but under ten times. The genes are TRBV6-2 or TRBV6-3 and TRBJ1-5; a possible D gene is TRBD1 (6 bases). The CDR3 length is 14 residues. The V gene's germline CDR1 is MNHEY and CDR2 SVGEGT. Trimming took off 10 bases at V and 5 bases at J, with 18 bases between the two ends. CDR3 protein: CATRGGELDQPQHF. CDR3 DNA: TGTGCCACCCGGGGGGGCGAGTTGGATCAGCCCCAGCATTTT.

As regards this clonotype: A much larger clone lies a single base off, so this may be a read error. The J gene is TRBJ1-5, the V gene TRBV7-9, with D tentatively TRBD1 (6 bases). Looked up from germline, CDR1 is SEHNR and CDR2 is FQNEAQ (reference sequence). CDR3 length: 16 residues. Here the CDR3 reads CASSFSQGSSNQSQHF. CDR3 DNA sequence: TGTGCCAGCAGCTTTTCACAGGGCAGTAGCAATCAGTCCCAGCATTTT.